These T cell receptor beta chains were read from a single sample in a study of human CD4 T cells and Enterobacteriaceae. Sequencing was performed with immunoSEQ multiplex PCR; in TCRdb, only in-frame clones are kept and a portion is missing. The sample lists some 30,000 clones; approximately 82% were seen once. The sequenced sample was memory CD4+ T cells from blood. The receptors were sampled from a human donor in good health. CDR3s include the opening cysteine and the closing phenylalanine or tryptophan. The order of the fields is D gene, clone size, V gene, J gene, CDR3 DNA, CDR3 protein. D genes are given only for firm matches. The size entry is marked missing in some rows and otherwise reads once, few, many or a size class.

NA	NA	TRBV10-2	TRBJ2-7	TGCGCCAGCAGTGAGTTTCGAAGCTCCTACGAGCAGTACTTC	CASSEFRSSYEQYF
TRBD2	NA	TRBV27	TRBJ2-2	TGTGCCAGCAGGTCGACCGGGACTAGCGGGAGGGAGCTGTTTTTT	CASRSTGTSGRELFF
NA	once	TRBV18	TRBJ2-7	TGTGCCAGCTCACCTGGGGGTTCCGAGCAGTACTTC	CASSPGGSEQYF
NA	NA	TRBV5-1	TRBJ2-7	TGCGCCAGCAGCTTGGATCGGAGGTCCTACGAGCAGTACTTC	CASSLDRRSYEQYF
NA	NA	TRBV6-1	TRBJ1-2	TGTGCCAGCAGCGATCAGGGCATTGGCTACACCTTC	CASSDQGIGYTF
TRBD1	NA	TRBV5-1	TRBJ1-2	TGCGCCAGCAGCCGGACAGGGGGCGACTATGGCTACACCTTC	CASSRTGGDYGYTF
NA	NA	TRBV18	TRBJ2-1	TGTGCCAGCTCACCACCTGGGGGGTCTAATGAGCAGTTCTTC	CASSPPGGSNEQFF
NA	NA	TRBV7-6	TRBJ2-7	TGTGCCAGCAGCTTAGAAACTGGACTGCCATCCGTTACCTACGAGCAGTACTTC	CASSLETGLPSVTYEQYF
TRBD1	NA	TRBV27	TRBJ2-3	TGTGCCAGCAGTTCACCGACAGGGACGCAGGGAGATACGCAGTATTTT	CASSSPTGTQGDTQYF
NA	NA	TRBV7-3	TRBJ1-5	TGTGCCAGCTCTAGGGACCTAAATCAGCCCCAGCATTTT	CASSRDLNQPQHF
NA	once	TRBV12-2	TRBJ1-1	TGTGCAAGTCGCGACCCCCGTGACACTGAAGCTTTCTTT	CASRDPRDTEAFF
NA	few	TRBV19	TRBJ1-5	TGTGCCAGTAGTATCCAGGGTCCCGATCAGCCCCAGCATTTT	CASSIQGPDQPQHF
TRBD2	NA	TRBV11-1	TRBJ2-1	TGTGCCAGCAGCCCCGGACTAGCGGGAGGTAGCGATGAGCAGTTCTTC	CASSPGLAGGSDEQFF
NA	once	TRBV18	TRBJ1-5	TGTGCCAGCTCACCACGAAGGGAGGAACAGCCCCAGCATTTT	CASSPRREEQPQHF
NA	NA	TRBV19	TRBJ2-1	TGTGCCAGTAGTATAGATCCGGGGAGAGGGAGCTCCTACAATGAGCAGTTCTTC	CASSIDPGRGSSYNEQFF
TRBD1	NA	TRBV2	TRBJ2-7	TGTGCCAGCAGTGAAGGGCCAGGGGGCAAACGCGAGCAGTACTTC	CASSEGPGGKREQYF
TRBD1	once	TRBV29-1	TRBJ2-7	TGCAGCGTTCAGGGGGCCTACGAGCAGTACTTC	CSVQGAYEQYF
NA	large	TRBV11-2	TRBJ1-2	TGTGCCAGCAGCTCGGGGAGTTCTAACTATGGCTACACCTTC	CASSSGSSNYGYTF
TRBD2	NA	TRBV5-1	TRBJ2-1	TGCGCCAGCAGCTTGACTGGGACTAGCGGGAGTTATGAGCAGTTCTTC	CASSLTGTSGSYEQFF
NA	once	TRBV19	TRBJ2-5	TGTGCCAGTAGTACCCGGAGGACACTGATCCAAGAGACCCAGTACTTC	CASSTRRTLIQETQYF
NA	NA	TRBV7-8	TRBJ1-4	TGTGCCAGCAGTAGGAGGGAGTATGAAAAACTGTTTTTT	CASSRREYEKLFF
NA	NA	TRBV5-8	TRBJ2-1	TGTGCCAGCAGCCCGGGGGACTCGATCTACAATGAGCAGTTCTTC	CASSPGDSIYNEQFF
NA	NA	TRBV7-9	TRBJ2-2	TGTGCCAGCAGCTTCTTAATCACCGGGGAGCTGTTTTTT	CASSFLITGELFF
TRBD2	NA	TRBV18	TRBJ2-7	TGTGCCAGCTCTCCATTAGCGGGAGAAACCTACGAGCAGTACTTC	CASSPLAGETYEQYF
TRBD1	NA	TRBV9	TRBJ2-5	TGTGCCAGCAGCATAGGACAGGGTCCGAAGACCCAGTACTTC	CASSIGQGPKTQYF
NA	NA	TRBV7-9	TRBJ1-1	TGTGCCAGCAGCCAAGACAGGTTAGGGAACACTGAAGCTTTCTTT	CASSQDRLGNTEAFF
TRBD2	NA	TRBV10-3	TRBJ2-3	TGTGCCATCACCCGAGGGCTAGCGGGGGGCACAGATACGCAGTATTTT	CAITRGLAGGTDTQYF
TRBD2	few	TRBV2	TRBJ2-7	TGTGCCAGCAGTGCGGGGGGCTCCTACGAGCAGTACTTC	CASSAGGSYEQYF
NA	NA	TRBV28	TRBJ2-7	TGTGCCAGCAGTTTATGGTACGAGCAGTACTTC	CASSLWYEQYF
NA	NA	TRBV11-2	TRBJ2-1	TGTGCCAGCAGCTTGGGGGAGGATAATGAGCAGTTCTTC	CASSLGEDNEQFF
TRBD2	NA	TRBV5-4	TRBJ2-1	TGTGCCAGCAGCTTGGAGCTAGCGGGACTCAATGAGCAGTTCTTC	CASSLELAGLNEQFF
NA	NA	TRBV27	TRBJ2-7	TGTGCCAGCAGTTCCTTAGGGAAAGGCGTGTACGAGCAGTACTTC	CASSSLGKGVYEQYF
NA	NA	TRBV4-1	TRBJ2-2	TGCGCCAGCAGCCAAGAAGACTTGAACACCGGGGAGCTGTTTTTT	CASSQEDLNTGELFF
NA	NA	TRBV29-1	TRBJ1-2	TGCAGCGTTGAAGCTTTGGACAGAGATGGCTACACCTTC	CSVEALDRDGYTF
NA	NA	TRBV6-1	TRBJ2-1	TGTGCCAGCAGCTCCGTCGGTCGTGGGTACAATGAGCAGTTCTTC	CASSSVGRGYNEQFF
TRBD1	few	TRBV5-1	TRBJ1-2	TGCGCCAGCAGCGCGCGGAGGGACAGAGCTAACTATGGCTACACCTTC	CASSARRDRANYGYTF
NA	NA	TRBV28	TRBJ1-5	TGTGCCAGCAGTTTAGCTGGGTTCAATCAGCCCCAGCATTTT	CASSLAGFNQPQHF
NA	NA	TRBV7-9	TRBJ2-1	TGTGCCAGCAGCTTACCCGGGAACAATCCGTTCTTC	CASSLPGNNPFF
NA	NA	TRBV5-6	TRBJ2-3	TGTGCCAGCAGCTTGGAACTACCCACAGATACGCAGTATTTT	CASSLELPTDTQYF
TRBD1	medium-sized	TRBV5-1	TRBJ2-1	TGCGCCAGCAGCTTGGGACAGGGGGCTTTCAATGAGCAGTTCTTC	CASSLGQGAFNEQFF
TRBD2	once	TRBV4-2	TRBJ2-7	TGTGCCAGCAGCCCCGGACTAGCGGGACCCTACGAGCAGTACTTC	CASSPGLAGPYEQYF
TRBD1	NA	TRBV28	TRBJ1-2	TGTGCCAGCAGTTTAAGGACAGGGTATGGCTACACCTTC	CASSLRTGYGYTF